Listed below are T cell receptor beta chains from one sample, sequenced in a study of T-cell reconstitution after alpha-beta-depleted transplantation in children. From the PCR reads, TCRdb called clonotypes with MiXCR, one entry per CDR3 protein. The sample yields hundreds of thousands of distinct CDR3 sequences, roughly 15% seen once. Sequenced material: PBMCs, mostly from graft donor cells, taken 360 days after TCRalphabeta/CD19-depleted stem cell transplant. These receptors were collected from a male patient younger than 18 who had a stem cell transplant for acute lymphoblastic leukemia, so the T cells may come from the graft donor. Both conserved end residues are part of each CDR3. A D gene is named only where the DNA matches it firmly. Some rows have no size entry. The others give once, few or many, or a class for an expanded clone.

TRBJ1-5 - few TRBV6-5 CASSYSRRVLQPQHF TGTGCCAGCAGTTACTCGAGAAGGGTTCTTCAGCCCCAGCATTTT
TRBJ1-2 - - TRBV20-1 CSARGQSNYGYTF TGCAGTGCCAGAGGCCAAAGTAACTATGGCTACACCTTC
TRBJ1-1 - - TRBV7-9 CASSFSGRRTEAFF TGTGCCAGCAGCTTTTCAGGGAGGAGGACTGAAGCTTTCTTT
TRBJ2-5 - few TRBV12-3/TRBV12-4 CASSDRQGEREETQYF TGTGCCAGCAGCGATCGACAGGGCGAGCGGGAAGAGACCCAGTACTTC
TRBJ1-1 - - TRBV7-3 CASRTGPMNTEAFF TGTGCCAGCAGGACTGGACCCATGAACACTGAAGCTTTCTTT
TRBJ1-4 TRBD1 - TRBV5-1 CASSLDAGQGAGKLFF TGCGCCAGCAGCTTGGACGCGGGACAGGGGGCTGGAAAACTGTTTTTT
TRBJ2-5 - few TRBV5-5 CASRREAPFGRGTETQYF TGTGCCAGCAGAAGGGAGGCTCCATTCGGGCGAGGGACAGAGACCCAGTACTTC
TRBJ2-1 TRBD2 - TRBV2 CASSEVGRSYNEQFF TGTGCCAGCAGTGAAGTCGGGAGGTCGTACAATGAGCAGTTCTTC
TRBJ2-7 - - TRBV7-9 CASSLYLSGEQYF TGTGCCAGCAGCCTCTATTTATCTGGCGAGCAGTACTTC
TRBJ2-7 - many TRBV10-3 CAISTVNYEQYF TGTGCCATCAGTACAGTAAACTACGAGCAGTACTTC
TRBJ2-1 - - TRBV20-1 CSARDSRELLNEQFF TGCAGTGCTAGAGATTCGAGGGAGCTATTGAATGAGCAGTTCTTC
TRBJ2-1 TRBD2 many TRBV6-2/TRBV6-3 CASSHSGRSSYNEQFF TGTGCCAGCAGTCATAGCGGGAGGAGCTCCTACAATGAGCAGTTCTTC
TRBJ2-3 - - TRBV4-1 CASSHTDTYTDTQYF TGCGCCAGCAGCCACACGGACACCTACACAGATACGCAGTATTTT
TRBJ1-1 TRBD1 few TRBV7-9 CASSSWTGRINEAFF TGTGCCAGCAGCTCCTGGACAGGGCGAATTAATGAAGCTTTCTTT
TRBJ2-5 TRBD1 - TRBV7-8 CASSLETGTVPHPPQETQYF TGTGCCAGCAGCCTAGAAACCGGGACAGTTCCCCATCCGCCTCAAGAGACCCAGTACTTC
TRBJ1-4 - - TRBV29-1 CSVEEWGTNEKLFF TGCAGCGTTGAAGAATGGGGAACTAATGAAAAACTGTTTTTT
TRBJ2-5 - many TRBV12-3/TRBV12-4 CASRRSKDGPQETQYF TGTGCCAGCAGGAGGTCGAAGGATGGGCCCCAAGAGACCCAGTACTTC
TRBJ1-3 TRBD1 - TRBV7-9 CASRHLQGASGNTIYF TGTGCCAGCAGGCACTTACAGGGGGCAAGTGGAAACACCATATATTTT
TRBJ2-7 - few TRBV27 CASKVGPAEQYF TGTGCCAGCAAGGTGGGACCTGCCGAGCAGTACTTC
TRBJ2-3 - - TRBV7-2 CASSLGSPGVGTDTQYF TGTGCCAGCAGCTTAGGGTCACCGGGGGTCGGCACAGATACGCAGTATTTT
TRBJ2-1 - few TRBV20-1 CSASRTNSYNEQFF TGCAGTGCTAGCCGGACTAACTCCTACAATGAGCAGTTCTTC
TRBJ2-7 TRBD1 many TRBV2 CASSDDRGRYEQYF TGTGCCAGCAGTGACGACAGGGGGAGGTACGAGCAGTACTTC
TRBJ1-1 - few TRBV11-2 CASSSRTVGTEAFF TGTGCCAGCAGCTCACGGACAGTGGGCACTGAAGCTTTCTTT
TRBJ2-2 - - TRBV30 CAWCRITGELFF TGTGCCTGGTGCAGGATCACCGGGGAGCTGTTTTTT
TRBJ2-1 - few TRBV25-1 CASSEPVRGGRGGSYNEQFF TGTGCCAGCAGTGAACCTGTCAGGGGCGGCCGAGGGGGGTCCTACAATGAGCAGTTCTTC
TRBJ1-4 - - TRBV27 CASSLGSLGDQKLFF TGTGCCAGCAGTCTCGGGTCATTGGGTGATCAAAAACTGTTTTTT
TRBJ2-7 - few TRBV7-9 CASSLAVGEQYF TGTGCCAGCAGCTTAGCGGTTGGCGAGCAGTACTTC
TRBJ2-7 TRBD2 few TRBV27 CASSLFAASGRAFYEQYF TGTGCCAGCAGTTTATTCGCGGCTAGCGGGAGAGCCTTCTACGAGCAGTACTTC
TRBJ2-2 TRBD2 - TRBV7-2 CASSFGTSPPTGELFF TGTGCCAGCAGCTTCGGGACTAGCCCTCCCACCGGGGAGCTGTTTTTT
TRBJ2-7 - many TRBV29-1 CSVEEARGRGRGYEQYF TGCAGCGTTGAAGAGGCTAGAGGGAGGGGGCGGGGGTACGAGCAGTACTTC
TRBJ2-5 TRBD2 - TRBV29-1 CSVDGLAGHYRTQYF TGCAGCGTTGACGGACTAGCGGGACACTATCGGACCCAGTACTTC
TRBJ2-7 - many TRBV5-1 CASSLGAMADEQYF TGCGCCAGCAGCTTGGGGGCGATGGCGGACGAGCAGTACTTC
TRBJ2-7 - many TRBV10-3 CAISEGLAAERAYEQYF TGTGCCATCAGTGAAGGGTTAGCGGCCGAGAGGGCCTACGAGCAGTACTTC
TRBJ2-1 - - TRBV11-2 CASSLKPPPTSLQFF TGTGCCAGCAGCTTAAAGCCCCCTCCTACAAGTTTGCAGTTCTTC
TRBJ2-6 - few TRBV2 CASMAGQGDQRAGANVLTF TGTGCCAGCATGGCGGGTCAGGGAGATCAACGAGCTGGGGCCAACGTCCTGACTTTC
TRBJ2-5 - - TRBV7-9 CASSPKGGGQEPQYF TGTGCCAGCAGCCCAAAGGGTGGGGGTCAAGAGCCCCAGTACTTC
TRBJ2-5 - many TRBV29-1 CSVEPGRGTQYF TGCAGCGTTGAACCGGGAAGAGGGACCCAGTACTTC
TRBJ2-3 - many TRBV6-5 CASSYGGQGDTQYF TGTGCCAGCAGTTATGGGGGGCAGGGAGATACGCAGTATTTT
TRBJ2-1 TRBD1 - TRBV6-5 CASSYLGQVNEQFF TGTGCCAGCAGTTACCTCGGACAGGTCAATGAGCAGTTCTTC
TRBJ1-1 - - TRBV29-1 CSVFTGTGKTEAFF TGCAGCGTTTTTACCGGGACCGGGAAAACTGAAGCTTTCTTT
TRBJ2-5 - - TRBV28 CASSLTQQASFKTQYF TGTGCCAGCAGTTTAACGCAGCAGGCAAGCTTTAAGACCCAGTACTTC
TRBJ2-3 TRBD1 few TRBV20-1 CSARRQGFGDTQYF TGCAGTGCTAGAAGACAGGGGTTTGGAGATACGCAGTATTTT
TRBJ2-5 TRBD1 - TRBV6-1 CASSHQPPGQGKETQYF TGTGCCAGCAGTCATCAACCACCGGGACAGGGGAAGGAGACCCAGTACTTC
TRBJ2-1 TRBD2 few TRBV20-1 CSASTSGFFSYNEQFF TGCAGTGCTAGTACTAGCGGGTTTTTCTCCTACAATGAGCAGTTCTTC
TRBJ1-1 TRBD1 - TRBV5-1 CASSPRSHTGADTEAFF TGCGCCAGCAGCCCTAGGAGCCATACAGGGGCGGACACTGAAGCTTTCTTT
TRBJ2-3 - - TRBV7-6 CASSLVPRRTQYF TGTGCCAGCAGCTTAGTCCCGAGGCGGACGCAGTATTTT
TRBJ2-1 TRBD2 - TRBV20-1 CSALRTSGSYNEQFF TGCAGTGCTCTCCGGACTAGCGGGAGCTACAATGAGCAGTTCTTC
TRBJ2-7 - few TRBV7-9 CASSFPGELYEQYF TGTGCCAGCAGCTTCCCGGGAGAGCTTTACGAGCAGTACTTC
TRBJ2-2 TRBD1 few TRBV5-1 CASSLGQGARELFF TGCGCCAGCAGCTTAGGACAGGGGGCCAGGGAGCTGTTTTTT
TRBJ2-7 - few TRBV7-6 CASSFGTGGDYEQYF TGTGCCAGCAGCTTTGGAACAGGGGGGGACTACGAGCAGTACTTC
TRBJ1-3 - - TRBV4-1 CASSQLPALYSGNTIYF TGCGCCAGCAGCCAGCTGCCCGCCCTGTATTCTGGAAACACCATATATTTT